This T cell receptor beta chain was captured by sequencing in a study of blood T cell repertoires in COVID-19. At the level of the study: The analysed material was cDNA or gDNA that came from T cells, B-cell-depleted T cells, or PBMCs.

This CDR3 comprises 14 residues. Trimming took off 2 bases at V and 5 bases at J, with 10 bases between the two ends. CDR1 and CDR2 from the germline V gene are MNHNY and SVGAGI (reference sequence). One Seattle source followed patients from active infection through their disease course. Source study methods: How many nucleated cells were present was estimated from reference gene primer amplification. This table comes from immunoSEQ multiplex PCR, and its TCRdb copy is limited to in-frame clones, with some not included. V and J calls and clone size are copied from that table; D and trimming were computed from the DNA. The sample consists of some 300,000 clones, around 92% of them appearing once.

The source is a woman in her twenties or thirties with COVID-19, enrolled during active disease. The V and J genes are TRBV6-6 and TRBJ1-5, with unresolved D. Sequences were obtained from peripheral blood. Here the CDR3 reads CASSYGKQYQPQHF. The CDR3 DNA reads TGTGCCAGCAGTTACGGAAAACAGTATCAGCCCCAGCATTTT.